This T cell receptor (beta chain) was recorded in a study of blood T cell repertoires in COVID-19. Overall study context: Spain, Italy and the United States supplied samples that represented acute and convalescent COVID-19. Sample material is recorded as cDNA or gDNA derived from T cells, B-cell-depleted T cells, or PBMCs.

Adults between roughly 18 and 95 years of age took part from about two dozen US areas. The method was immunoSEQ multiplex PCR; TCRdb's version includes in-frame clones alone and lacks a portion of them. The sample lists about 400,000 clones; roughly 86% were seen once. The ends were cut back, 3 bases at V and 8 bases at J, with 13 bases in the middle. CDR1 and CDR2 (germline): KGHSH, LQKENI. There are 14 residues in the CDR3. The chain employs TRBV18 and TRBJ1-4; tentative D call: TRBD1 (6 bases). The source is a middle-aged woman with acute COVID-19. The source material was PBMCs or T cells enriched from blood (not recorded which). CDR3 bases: TGTGCCAGCTCACCCATACAGGGACGGGAAAAACTGTTTTTT. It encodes CASSPIQGREKLFF. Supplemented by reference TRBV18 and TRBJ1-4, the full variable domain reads NAGVMQNPRHLVRRRGQEARLRCSPMKGHSHVYWYRQLPEEGLKFMVYLQKENIIDESGMPKERFSAEFPKEGPSILRIQQVVRGDSAAYFCASSPIQGREKLFFGSGTQLSVL.